This T cell receptor beta chain is from a study of blood T cell repertoires in COVID-19. Study-level information: Spain, Italy and the United States supplied samples that represented acute and convalescent COVID-19. Nucleic acid was either cDNA or gDNA, and it came from T cells, B-cell-depleted T cells, or PBMCs.

V shed 1 base, J shed 5 bases, and the junction held 9 bases outside the gene matches. The CDR3 consists of 16 residues. CDR1 SGHTA and CDR2 FQGTGA come from the germline V gene. In the source study's methods: Estimated nucleated cell counts came from reference gene primer amplification. Profiling relied on immunoSEQ multiplex PCR, and the TCRdb table lists in-frame clones only, not all of them. V and J calls and clone size come straight from that table; D and trimming were deduced from the DNA. Found here are about 28,000 clones, roughly 79% of them singletons; the top ten hold about 40%. The chain links TRBV7-3 to TRBJ1-1; TRBD1 agrees at 8 bases. The sequence was obtained from a man aged 65-85 years with acute or convalescent COVID-19. Sequencing used peripheral blood. The CDR3 bases are TGTGCCAGCAGCTTAAAGGGGCAGGGGGCGAATACTGAAGCTTTCTTT. Translation: CASSLKGQGANTEAFF.